Listed below are T cell receptor beta chains from one sample, sequenced in a study of blood T cells in healthy people across ages. TCRdb reprocessed the 5' RACE reads via MiXCR and lists one record per CDR3 protein. The sample includes 590,000 or so distinct CDR3 sequences, less than 35% of them seen just once. Sequenced material: blood. These receptor sequences come from a woman older than 75 in good health. CDR3s include the opening cysteine and the closing phenylalanine or tryptophan. The D gene is left open where the match is weak. Not every row has a clone size; where given, it reads once, few, many or a size class.

j_gene: TRBJ1-1; v_gene: TRBV7-9; abundance: few; d_gene: NA; CDR3nt: TGTGCCAGCAGCTTAGCTACAGGCCCCGGGTCTGAAGCTTTCTTT; CDR3aa: CASSLATGPGSEAFF
j_gene: TRBJ2-7; v_gene: TRBV5-1; abundance: many; d_gene: NA; CDR3nt: TGCGCCAGCAGTCCGGGACATACTACTTCCTACGAGCAGTACTTC; CDR3aa: CASSPGHTTSYEQYF
j_gene: TRBJ2-5; v_gene: TRBV20-1; abundance: NA; d_gene: TRBD2; CDR3nt: TGCAGTGCTGTGACGGTAGCGGGGGGGCTTGAGGAGACCCAGTACTTC; CDR3aa: CSAVTVAGGLEETQYF
j_gene: TRBJ2-3; v_gene: TRBV9; abundance: many; d_gene: TRBD2; CDR3nt: TGTGCCAGCAGCGTTAAAGCGGGGGGATCCAGCACAGATACGCAGTATTTT; CDR3aa: CASSVKAGGSSTDTQYF
j_gene: TRBJ2-5; v_gene: TRBV5-1; abundance: many; d_gene: TRBD1; CDR3nt: TGCGCCAGCAGCTTGGGGACAGGGGGCACGGAGACCCAGTACTTC; CDR3aa: CASSLGTGGTETQYF
j_gene: TRBJ1-5; v_gene: TRBV20-1; abundance: many; d_gene: NA; CDR3nt: TGCAGTGCTAGAGACAACAGGCAGAGCAATCAGCCCCAGCATTTT; CDR3aa: CSARDNRQSNQPQHF
j_gene: TRBJ1-6; v_gene: TRBV30; abundance: few; d_gene: NA; CDR3nt: TGTGCCTGGAGCAAAAGCTCCTATAATTCACCCCTCCACTTT; CDR3aa: CAWSKSSYNSPLHF
j_gene: TRBJ2-3; v_gene: TRBV6-2/TRBV6-3; abundance: NA; d_gene: TRBD1; CDR3nt: TGTGCCAGCAGTGCGTTTCCGGGACAGGCCCTTGGGGCGACTGATACGCAGTATTTT; CDR3aa: CASSAFPGQALGATDTQYF
j_gene: TRBJ2-3; v_gene: TRBV20-1; abundance: many; d_gene: TRBD1; CDR3nt: TGCAGTGCTGGACTTCCCCGACAGGGCCCAGATACGCAGTATTTT; CDR3aa: CSAGLPRQGPDTQYF
j_gene: TRBJ1-2; v_gene: TRBV5-6; abundance: many; d_gene: TRBD1; CDR3nt: TGTGCCAGCAGCTTGGGGGACAGGGTGGTCGGCTATGGCTACACCTTC; CDR3aa: CASSLGDRVVGYGYTF
j_gene: TRBJ2-1; v_gene: TRBV6-2/TRBV6-3; abundance: NA; d_gene: NA; CDR3nt: TGTGCCAGCAGTTACTCGAATCTCAACAATGAGCAGTTCTTC; CDR3aa: CASSYSNLNNEQFF
j_gene: TRBJ1-5; v_gene: TRBV5-1; abundance: many; d_gene: NA; CDR3nt: TGCGCCAGCAGCCCCACGGTGGACCAGCAGCCCCAGCATTTT; CDR3aa: CASSPTVDQQPQHF
j_gene: TRBJ1-2; v_gene: TRBV7-2; abundance: many; d_gene: NA; CDR3nt: TGTGCCAGCAGCTTAGAATACCACCACTATGGCTACACCTTC; CDR3aa: CASSLEYHHYGYTF
j_gene: TRBJ1-4; v_gene: TRBV5-1; abundance: NA; d_gene: TRBD1; CDR3nt: TGCGCCAGCAGCTTTCGGACAGGGTGGGGCACAACGGGTAATGAAAAACTGTTTTTT; CDR3aa: CASSFRTGWGTTGNEKLFF
j_gene: TRBJ2-5; v_gene: TRBV4-1; abundance: NA; d_gene: NA; CDR3nt: TGCGCCAGCAGCCCTGGCCTGGACAATGAGCAGTACTTC; CDR3aa: CASSPGLDNEQYF
j_gene: TRBJ2-3; v_gene: TRBV3-1; abundance: many; d_gene: TRBD2; CDR3nt: TGTGCCAGCAGCCAAGAGGGTAGCGGGGGGCTCCTCACAGATACGCAGTATTTT; CDR3aa: CASSQEGSGGLLTDTQYF
j_gene: TRBJ1-1; v_gene: TRBV12-5; abundance: NA; d_gene: NA; CDR3nt: TGTGCTAGTGCCCGTCGTGGTCGCAACACTGAAGCTTTCTTT; CDR3aa: CASARRGRNTEAFF
j_gene: TRBJ2-7; v_gene: TRBV6-1; abundance: NA; d_gene: NA; CDR3nt: TGTGCCAGCTCTCATAGCGGCCTACGGTACGAGCAGTACTTC; CDR3aa: CASSHSGLRYEQYF
j_gene: TRBJ1-6; v_gene: TRBV6-5; abundance: many; d_gene: NA; CDR3nt: TGTGCCAGCAGTTCCTCCCCCCCGCCCGGGGGAAATTCACCCCTCCACTTT; CDR3aa: CASSSSPPPGGNSPLHF
j_gene: TRBJ2-7; v_gene: TRBV20-1; abundance: NA; d_gene: NA; CDR3nt: TGCAGTGCCCCCGCGGGGAGAGAGTCCTCTTTCGAGCAGTACTTC; CDR3aa: CSAPAGRESSFEQYF
j_gene: TRBJ2-3; v_gene: TRBV20-1; abundance: NA; d_gene: TRBD2; CDR3nt: TGCAGTGCGGGCCCCAGCGGGAGGGCAGATACGCAGTATTTT; CDR3aa: CSAGPSGRADTQYF
j_gene: TRBJ1-3; v_gene: TRBV5-1; abundance: NA; d_gene: TRBD1; CDR3nt: TGCGCCAGCAGCGAGGACAGGGGCAACTCTGGAAACACCATATATTTT; CDR3aa: CASSEDRGNSGNTIYF
j_gene: TRBJ2-7; v_gene: TRBV5-1; abundance: many; d_gene: TRBD1; CDR3nt: TGCGCCAGCAGCTCACTGGGACAGGGAGGCGAGCAGTACTTC; CDR3aa: CASSSLGQGGEQYF
j_gene: TRBJ2-1; v_gene: TRBV11-3; abundance: few; d_gene: NA; CDR3nt: TGTGCCAGCAGCACGGACCCTAGCTCCTACAGTGAGCAGTTCTTC; CDR3aa: CASSTDPSSYSEQFF
j_gene: TRBJ2-3; v_gene: TRBV4-1; abundance: once; d_gene: TRBD2; CDR3nt: TGCGCCAGCAGACCTCGTCTAGCGGGGATGCCCCATACGCAGTATTTT; CDR3aa: CASRPRLAGMPHTQYF
j_gene: TRBJ2-1; v_gene: TRBV7-2; abundance: many; d_gene: TRBD1; CDR3nt: TGTGCCAGCAGCTTAGGGGGACAGGGGGTCAATGAGCAGTTCTTC; CDR3aa: CASSLGGQGVNEQFF
j_gene: TRBJ2-7; v_gene: TRBV7-3; abundance: NA; d_gene: TRBD1; CDR3nt: TGTGCCAGCAGGTCAACCACAGGGGGGAGTCGCAATGAGCAGTACTTC; CDR3aa: CASRSTTGGSRNEQYF
j_gene: TRBJ2-7; v_gene: TRBV7-9; abundance: many; d_gene: NA; CDR3nt: TGTGCCAGCAGCTCTAACAGGGTGAGCGACGAGCAGTACTTC; CDR3aa: CASSSNRVSDEQYF
j_gene: TRBJ2-5; v_gene: TRBV12-5; abundance: NA; d_gene: TRBD1; CDR3nt: TGTGCTAGTGGGGACAGGACAACCCAAGAGACCCAGTACTTC; CDR3aa: CASGDRTTQETQYF
j_gene: TRBJ2-4; v_gene: TRBV20-1; abundance: many; d_gene: NA; CDR3nt: TGCAGTGTCCTGGACAGAGAAAACATTCAGTACTTC; CDR3aa: CSVLDRENIQYF
j_gene: TRBJ1-5; v_gene: TRBV30; abundance: few; d_gene: NA; CDR3nt: TGTGCCTGGAGTGTACGAGGCAGGGAGGGGGATCAGCCCCAGCATTTT; CDR3aa: CAWSVRGREGDQPQHF
j_gene: TRBJ1-1; v_gene: TRBV5-1; abundance: NA; d_gene: TRBD1; CDR3nt: TGCGCCAGCAGCTTGGGTCGCAGGGGGTCCATAATGAACACTGAAGCTTTCTTT; CDR3aa: CASSLGRRGSIMNTEAFF
j_gene: TRBJ2-1; v_gene: TRBV24-1; abundance: many; d_gene: NA; CDR3nt: TGTGCCACCAGTCAGGGTGCAGTTTACAATGAGCAGTTCTTC; CDR3aa: CATSQGAVYNEQFF
j_gene: TRBJ1-6; v_gene: TRBV7-2; abundance: NA; d_gene: NA; CDR3nt: TGTGCCAGCAGCCTGGGCCAGGACCAGGGTTCACCCCTCCACTTT; CDR3aa: CASSLGQDQGSPLHF
j_gene: TRBJ2-5; v_gene: TRBV20-1; abundance: many; d_gene: NA; CDR3nt: TGCAGTGCTAGAACCACTGGGCGGGAGACCCAGTACTTC; CDR3aa: CSARTTGRETQYF
j_gene: TRBJ2-1; v_gene: TRBV15; abundance: NA; d_gene: NA; CDR3nt: TGTGCCACCAGCAGAGATGAAACAGAAGAGACCCAGTTCTTC; CDR3aa: CATSRDETEETQFF
j_gene: TRBJ2-7; v_gene: TRBV5-1; abundance: NA; d_gene: NA; CDR3nt: TGCGCCAGGGCCGGCAGGGCTTACGAGCAGTACTTC; CDR3aa: CARAGRAYEQYF
j_gene: TRBJ2-7; v_gene: TRBV7-2; abundance: many; d_gene: NA; CDR3nt: TGTGCCAGCAGCTTAGTCCACGAGCAGTACTTC; CDR3aa: CASSLVHEQYF
j_gene: TRBJ1-1; v_gene: TRBV9; abundance: NA; d_gene: NA; CDR3nt: TGTGCCAGCAGCGTAGAACCCGGGGACACTGAAGCTTTCTTT; CDR3aa: CASSVEPGDTEAFF
j_gene: TRBJ2-3; v_gene: TRBV4-2; abundance: many; d_gene: NA; CDR3nt: TGTGCCAGCAGCCAGATTAGCGGACCCACAGATACGCAGTATTTT; CDR3aa: CASSQISGPTDTQYF
j_gene: TRBJ2-1; v_gene: TRBV3-1; abundance: many; d_gene: NA; CDR3nt: TGTGCCAGCAGCCAAGGGACTTCCATCCCCAATGAGCAGTTCTTC; CDR3aa: CASSQGTSIPNEQFF